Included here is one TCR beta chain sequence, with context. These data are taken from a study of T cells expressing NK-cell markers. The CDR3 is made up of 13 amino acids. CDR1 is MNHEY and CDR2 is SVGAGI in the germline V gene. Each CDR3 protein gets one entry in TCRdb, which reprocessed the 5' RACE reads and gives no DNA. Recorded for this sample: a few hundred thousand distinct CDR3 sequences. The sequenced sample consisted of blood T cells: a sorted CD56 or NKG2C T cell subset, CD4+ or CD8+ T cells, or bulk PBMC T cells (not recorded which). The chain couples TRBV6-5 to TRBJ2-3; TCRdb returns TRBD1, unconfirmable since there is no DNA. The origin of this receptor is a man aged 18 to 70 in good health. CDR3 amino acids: CASSNQGLDTQYF.